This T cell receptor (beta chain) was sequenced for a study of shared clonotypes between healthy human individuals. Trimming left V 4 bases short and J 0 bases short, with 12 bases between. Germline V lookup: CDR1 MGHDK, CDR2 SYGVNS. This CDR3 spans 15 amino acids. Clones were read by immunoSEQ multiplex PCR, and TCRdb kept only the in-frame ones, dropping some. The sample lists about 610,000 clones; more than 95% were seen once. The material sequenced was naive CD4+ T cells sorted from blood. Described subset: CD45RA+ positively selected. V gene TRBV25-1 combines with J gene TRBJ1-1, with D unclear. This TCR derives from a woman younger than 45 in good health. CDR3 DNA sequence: TGTGCCAGCAGTGGGTTTGTTGGGGTGAACACTGAAGCTTTCTTT. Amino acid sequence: CASSGFVGVNTEAFF.